This entry lists 21 T cell receptor beta chains sequenced from one sample in a study of CD8 T cells in Susac syndrome. Random hexamers were used to reverse transcribe an amount of 0.5 to 1 ug RNA. TCRdb itself ran the immunoSEQ multiplex PCR reads through MiXCR, one entry per CDR3 protein. The sample includes a few hundred thousand distinct CDR3 sequences, roughly 94% of them seen just once. Sequenced sample: CD4+ T cells from PBMCs. These receptors were taken from a human donor with multiple sclerosis.

The gene calls are TRBV2 and TRBJ2-1; either TRBD1 or TRBD2 may fit D (5 bases each). The V and J ends lost 3 bases and 8 bases respectively, with 17 bases between them. Germline CDR1 reads SNHLY; CDR2 reads FYNNEI. CDR3 length: 15 residues. The CDR3 sequence is CASSEVRDGGYEQFF. The DNA of the CDR3 is TGTGCCAGCAGTGAGGTCCGGGACGGAGGTTATGAGCAGTTCTTC.

This clonotype appeared a single time. The J gene is TRBJ2-6, the V gene TRBV4-1, with a weak D call TRBD1 (6 bases). Germline CDR1 reads MGHRA; CDR2 reads YSYEKL. With 0 bases removed from V and 0 bases from J, the gap between germline ends came to 12 bases. This CDR3 is 18 amino acids long. DNA for the CDR3: TGCGCCAGCAGCCAAGAACAGGGTAAAGCCTCTGGGGCCAACGTCCTGACTTTC. Protein product: CASSQEQGKASGANVLTF.

This rearrangement joins TRBV15 to TRBJ2-1, with D possibly being TRBD1 (7 bases). Germline CDR1 and CDR2: LNHNV and YYDKDF (reference sequence). This CDR3 is built from 17 residues. V gave up 3 bases and J gave up 2 bases, with 17 bases separating them. CDR3 bases: TGTGCCACCAGCAGGGCCGACCTCAGGGGGGCCTACAATGAGCAGTTCTTC. Amino acid sequence: CATSRADLRGAYNEQFF.

V usage is TRBV2 and J usage is TRBJ2-3; D possibly matches TRBD1 or TRBD2 (6 bases each). Germline CDR1 SNHLY, CDR2 FYNNEI. The CDR3 is 13 amino acids. Trimming removed 9 bases from V and 6 bases from J, with 16 bases in between. CDR3 DNA: TGTGCCAGTCGTAGGGGGGCTGGGGATACGCAGTATTTT. Translation gives CASRRGAGDTQYF.

V usage is TRBV29-1 and J usage is TRBJ2-7, with a tentative D call TRBD1 (7 bases). This CDR3 is built from 16 residues. In germline, CDR1 is SQVTM, CDR2 ANQGSEA. Deletions cut 0 bases from V and 4 bases from J, with 19 bases between. This chain's CDR3 is CSVEDLGAGGTYEQYV. DNA for the CDR3: TGCAGCGTTGAAGATCTAGGGGCAGGGGGGACATACGAGCAGTACGTC.

The J gene is TRBJ2-3, the V gene TRBV27, with a possible D match to TRBD2 (6 bases). V was pared by 6 bases and J by 2 bases, with 18 bases between. Germline CDR1 is MNHEY and CDR2 is SMNVEV (reference sequence). This CDR3 has 16 amino acids. CDR3 bases: TGTGCCAGCAGGCCTGGGGTAGCGGCATCCACAGATACGCAGTATTTT. Translated, it gives CASRPGVAASTDTQYF.

The chain employs TRBV15 and TRBJ1-4; D gene unclear. From germline, CDR1 is LNHNV and CDR2 YYDKDF (reference sequence). V gave up 8 bases and J gave up 8 bases, with 6 bases separating them. This CDR3 spans 10 amino acids. CDR3 in amino acids: CATDGEKLFF. The CDR3 nucleotides read TGTGCCACCGACGGGGAAAAACTGTTTTTT.

The genes are TRBV20-1 and TRBJ2-5, with unresolved D. V lost 3 bases and J 5 bases, leaving 7 bases between the germline ends. CDR1 DFQATT and CDR2 SNEGSKA come from the germline V gene (reference sequence). This CDR3 region has 11 residues. The CDR3 protein is CSASFGETQYF. In DNA form, the CDR3 reads TGCAGTGCTAGCTTTGGGGAGACCCAGTACTTC.

The V call is TRBV10-3, the J call TRBJ2-3; tentatively, D is TRBD1 (6 bases). The CDR3 totals 13 residues. The V gene lost 3 bases and the J gene lost 3 bases, with 7 bases spanning the gap. Germline lookup yields CDR1 ENHRY and CDR2 SYGVKD. CDR3 residues: CAISDTGTDTQYF. The CDR3 DNA is TGTGCCATCAGTGACACAGGGACAGATACGCAGTATTTT.

This chain uses TRBV20-1 with TRBJ2-1; 8 bases fit TRBD2. The CDR3 loop spans 14 amino acids. Losses at the gene ends were 3 bases for V and 7 bases for J; bases not matched to a gene: 8. Germline CDR1 DFQATT, CDR2 SNEGSKA (reference sequence). The CDR3 reads CSASQAGERNEQFF. The CDR3 nucleotides read TGCAGTGCTAGTCAAGCGGGGGAGCGGAATGAGCAGTTCTTC.

The J gene is TRBJ1-2, the V gene TRBV5-6; D remains unclear. V was pared by 0 bases and J by 3 bases, with 6 bases between. Looked up from germline, CDR1 is SGHDT and CDR2 is YYEEEE. The CDR3 totals 13 residues. In nucleotides, the CDR3 is TGTGCCAGCAGCTTGGGTCGTGACTATGGCTACACCTTC. Translation: CASSLGRDYGYTF.

The gene calls are TRBV5-4 and TRBJ2-3, with 10 nucleotides matching TRBD2. Looked up from germline, CDR1 is SGHNT and CDR2 is YYREEE (reference sequence). V lost 3 bases to trimming and J lost 1 base; unmatched junction nucleotides: 14. The CDR3 is made up of 19 amino acids. The CDR3 DNA is TGTGCCAGCAGCTCACCGACCGGGCTAGCGGGGGCCCGCACAGATACGCAGTATTTT. Translating it yields CASSSPTGLAGARTDTQYF.

The chain recombines TRBV20-1 with TRBJ2-5, with 11 bases matching TRBD1. This CDR3 spans 15 amino acids. Trimming at V came to 3 bases and at J to 2 bases, leaving 5 bases not matched to a gene. Germline V gene lookup returns CDR1 DFQATT and CDR2 SNEGSKA (reference sequence). CDR3 DNA: TGCAGTGCTAGCCGGGACAGGGGGTCGCAAGAGACCCAGTACTTC. Protein: CSASRDRGSQETQYF.

The CDR3 coding sequence is TGCGCCAGCAGCTTGGCCGAAGGGGACACCGGGGAGCTGTTTTTT. Its protein product is CASSLAEGDTGELFF. This chain links TRBV5-1 with TRBJ2-2; a possible D gene is TRBD1 (5 bases). The CDR3 runs to 15 residues. Germline-derived CDR1 and CDR2 are SGHRS and YFSETQ. V shed 0 bases and J shed 3 bases, with 9 bases lying between them.

The chain combines TRBV7-2 with TRBJ2-3; no clear D. The V end was cut by 7 bases, the J end by 5 bases, with 13 bases between. In germline, CDR1 is SGHTA, CDR2 FQGNSA. The CDR3 is 13 amino acids. CDR3 sequence: CASTSAPGDTQYF. The CDR3 DNA reads TGTGCCAGCACCAGTGCCCCGGGAGATACGCAGTATTTT.

The chain carries TRBV30 and TRBJ2-4, with TRBD1 matching 7 bases. The germline V gene encodes CDR1 GTSNPN and CDR2 SVGIG (reference sequence). This CDR3 has 14 residues. J gave up 2 bases and V 1 base, and 2 bases lay outside the gene matches. CDR3 nucleotides: TGTGCCTGGAGTGGCAGGGGGACCAAAAACATTCAGTACTTC. As protein: CAWSGRGTKNIQYF.

The rearrangement joins TRBV29-1 to TRBJ1-2; 7 bases match TRBD1. Germline V lookup: CDR1 SQVTM, CDR2 ANQGSEA. CDR3 length: 10 residues. Trimming took 4 bases from V and 12 from J; bases not matched to a gene: 5. The CDR3, as DNA: TGCAGCGTTGCGGACAGGCGGAACACCTTC. Its protein product is CSVADRRNTF.

The rearrangement joins TRBV18 to TRBJ1-6; 11 bases agree with TRBD1. The CDR3 contains 15 residues. The V segment lost 6 bases and the J segment 10 bases; nucleotides outside the gene matches: 8. Germline CDR1 reads KGHSH; CDR2 reads LQKENI. CDR3 sequence reads: CASSLGTGGRSPLHF. The CDR3 region has the DNA TGTGCCAGCTCCCTAGGGACAGGGGGACGATCACCCCTCCACTTT.

The genes are TRBV27 and TRBJ2-2; D is unresolved. The germline gives CDR1 MNHEY, CDR2 SMNVEV (reference sequence). CDR3 size: 13 residues. V dropped 8 bases and J dropped 6 bases, with 13 bases sitting between them. The CDR3 sequence is CASRPIVSGELFF. DNA for the CDR3: TGTGCCAGCCGCCCCATTGTGTCCGGGGAGCTGTTTTTT.

V and J are TRBV5-1 and TRBJ2-7; TRBD1 matches at 9 bases. V lost 3 bases, J lost 1 base, and 5 bases stayed unmatched. The length of the CDR3 is 15 residues. Germline CDR1 is SGHRS and CDR2 is YFSETQ. The CDR3 loop is CASSSTGQGSYEQYV. Here the CDR3 DNA reads TGCGCCAGCAGCTCTACGGGACAGGGATCCTACGAGCAGTACGTC.

The chain employs TRBV27 and TRBJ1-6; 8 nucleotides line up with TRBD1. The CDR3 loop spans 13 amino acids. Germline V gene sequence: CDR1 MNHEY, CDR2 SMNVEV (reference sequence). Trimming cost V 7 bases and J 10 bases; bases outside gene matches: 6. For the CDR3, the DNA is TGTGCCAGCATGGGACAGGTGGCCTCACCCCTCCACTTT. Translating it yields CASMGQVASPLHF.